The sequence of this TCR beta chain was determined in a study of Ad26.COV2.S vaccination and SARS-CoV-2 variants. This CDR3 contains 13 residues. The V gene's germline CDR1 is SGHRS and CDR2 YFSETQ. After removal of 4 bases from V and 9 bases from J, the junction contained 5 bases not matched to a gene. Produced via immunoSEQ multiplex PCR; TCRdb's table is partial and in-frame only. The sample lists roughly 700,000 clones, around 90% occurring once. Treatment denoted: some 20 received Ad26.COV2.S at low or high dose, single or two shots; a few received placebo; per-sample allocation not given. Collection of samples fell on day 63 after the first vaccine or placebo injection.

The rearrangement uses TRBV5-1 and TRBJ2-1; 9 nucleotides agree with TRBD1. This clonotype originated in a person between 18 and 65 years old who received the Ad26.COV2.S COVID-19 vaccine or a placebo. This specimen consisted of peripheral blood, obtained in a trial of Ad26.COV2.S vaccine versus placebo. Written as DNA, the CDR3 is TGCGCCAGCAGCCGTGGGACAGGGAGTGAGCAGTTCTTC. Encoded protein: CASSRGTGSEQFF.